Many counts were recorded for the clone carrying this T cell receptor beta chain. The germline V gene has CDR1 SGHTA and CDR2 FQGNSA. With 5 bases removed from V and 1 base from J, the gap between germline ends came to 23 bases. The length of the CDR3 is 18 residues. This specimen comes from a study of T cell repertoires in cytomegalovirus infection. In TCRdb, the reads were re-called with MiXCR into one record per CDR3 protein. The table includes about 490,000 distinct CDR3 sequences, 26% detected once. The TCR originated in a human donor in good health (CMV status not recorded). Some clones in this sample may be carry-over from other donors' samples. The J gene is TRBJ2-5, the V gene TRBV7-2; D perhaps matches TRBD2 (6 bases). Sequencing was carried out using PBMCs. CDR3 in DNA: TGTGCCAGCAGCCCGAGATGGGCGGGGAAACCACTCCAAGAGACCCAGTACTTC. It is translated as CASSPRWAGKPLQETQYF.